Described below is a single T cell receptor (beta chain) sequence and its context. Some clones are missing from TCRdb's copy, which holds only in-frame ones; the method was immunoSEQ multiplex PCR. The sample has roughly 120,000 clones, roughly 80% seen once; the top ten hold 15% to 20%. The sample is drawn from a study of blood T cell repertoires in COVID-19. Whole-study context: T cells, B-cell-depleted T cells, or PBMCs supplied cDNA or gDNA.

This clonotype originated in a woman aged 55-70 years with acute or convalescent COVID-19. The sample consisted of peripheral blood.

The CDR3 DNA reads TGTGCCAGCAGTTTCACAGGGGGGGAGACCCAGTACTTC. This sequence encodes CASSFTGGETQYF. This rearrangement joins TRBV12-3 or TRBV12-4 to TRBJ2-5; 8 bases match TRBD1. With 3 bases clipped from V and 5 bases from J, the junction kept 2 bases outside the gene matches. The CDR3 is 13 residues long.